This entry lists 5 T cell receptor beta chains sequenced from one sample in a study of shared clonotypes between healthy human individuals. Libraries were prepared by immunoSEQ multiplex PCR; TCRdb keeps only in-frame clonotypes and omits some of them. The sample consists of 2.5 million or so clones, more than 90% of them appearing once. Input material: naive CD4+ T cells sorted from blood. Subset here: CD45RA+ positively selected. The receptor set was obtained from a man between 18 and 29 years old in good health.

The chain recombines TRBV19 with TRBJ1-2; D possibly corresponds to TRBD1 (5 bases). The germline CDR1 and CDR2 sequences are LNHDA and SQIVND (reference sequence). The CDR3 has 15 residues. Trimming cost V 7 bases and J 0 bases, with 15 bases left between them. CDR3 sequence reads: CASNHPPTANYGYTF. The CDR3 DNA reads TGTGCCAGTAATCACCCCCCGACAGCTAACTATGGCTACACCTTC.

V and J are TRBV25-1 and TRBJ1-1, with TRBD1 matching over 8 bases. The CDR3 has 12 amino acids. Trimming took 7 bases from V and 8 from J; bases not matched to a gene: 6. Germline lookup yields CDR1 MGHDK and CDR2 SYGVNS. This CDR3 reads CASIGQGVEAFF. The CDR3 nucleotides read TGTGCCAGCATCGGACAGGGCGTCGAAGCTTTCTTT.

This sequence joins TRBV11-2 and TRBJ2-3; no reliable D call. With 2 bases removed from V and 4 bases from J, the gap between germline ends came to 16 bases. Germline V gene data show CDR1 as SGHAT and CDR2 as FQNNGV. The CDR3 consists of 16 residues. The CDR3 loop is CASSLPAILFPDTQYF. The CDR3 DNA reads as TGTGCCAGCAGCTTACCCGCTATTCTATTCCCAGATACGCAGTATTTT.

Comments on this clone: This same CDR3 is encoded by further DNA sequences in the sample. This chain uses TRBV6-5 with TRBJ2-7, with 10 bases lining up with TRBD2. V was clipped by 6 bases and J by 4 bases; unmatched bases: 6. The germline gives CDR1 MNHEY, CDR2 SVGAGI. The CDR3 totals 14 residues. Here the CDR3 reads CASSPAGGPYEQYF. The CDR3 coding sequence is TGTGCCAGCAGCCCAGCGGGAGGGCCTTACGAGCAGTACTTC.

The chain couples TRBV28 to TRBJ2-2, with 11 bases fitting TRBD2. Looked up from germline, CDR1 is MDHEN and CDR2 is SYDVKM. The CDR3 runs 15 residues. V shed 8 bases, J shed 5 bases, and the junction held 7 bases outside the gene matches. CDR3 bases: TGTGCCAGCGGAAACAGACTAGCGGGAACCGGGGAGCTGTTTTTT. Amino acid sequence: CASGNRLAGTGELFF. Supplemented by reference TRBV28 and TRBJ2-2, the full variable domain reads DVKVTQSSRYLVKRTGEKVFLECVQDMDHENMFWYRQDPGLGLRLIYFSYDVKMKEKGDIPEGYSVSREKKERFSLILESASTNQTSMYLCASGNRLAGTGELFFGEGSRLTVL.